A selection of T cell receptor beta chains follows, all from one sample in a study of shared clonotypes between healthy human individuals. TCRdb's table, derived via immunoSEQ multiplex PCR, lists solely in-frame clones and lacks some. Of about half a million clones listed, roughly 83% are singletons. Specimen: PBMCs. These receptor sequences come from a woman aged 40 to 49 in good health. Some clones in this sample may be carry-over from other donors' samples. Both conserved end residues are part of each CDR3. Fields, in order: D gene, V gene, J gene, clone size, CDR3 DNA, CDR3 protein. A D gene is named only where the DNA matches it firmly. The size of a clone is reported for some rows only, either as once, few or many, or as a class for expanded clones.

D: .; V: TRBV27; J: TRBJ1-2; size: few; DNA: TGTGCCAGCAGATATTCCGGGAATAACTATGGCTACACCTTC; CDR3: CASRYSGNNYGYTF
D: .; V: TRBV21-1; J: TRBJ1-5; size: .; DNA: TGTGCCAGCAGCAATTTCGGCAGGGTTGATAGCAATCAGCCCCAGCATTTT; CDR3: CASSNFGRVDSNQPQHF
D: TRBD2; V: TRBV5-1; J: TRBJ2-3; size: .; DNA: TGCGCCAGCAGCTTGGGCCTAGCGGGAGATACGCAGTATTTT; CDR3: CASSLGLAGDTQYF
D: .; V: TRBV6-1; J: TRBJ2-7; size: .; DNA: TGTGCCAGCAGTGGGGACGGGCAACGGGAGCAGTACTTC; CDR3: CASSGDGQREQYF
D: .; V: TRBV28; J: TRBJ2-2; size: .; DNA: TGTGCCAGCAGTTTAATGCGGATACGATACACCGGGGAGCTGTTTTTT; CDR3: CASSLMRIRYTGELFF
D: .; V: TRBV9; J: TRBJ2-7; size: .; DNA: TGTGCCAGCAGCGTAGCAGGGGCCTCCTACGAGCAGTACTTC; CDR3: CASSVAGASYEQYF
D: .; V: TRBV4-1; J: TRBJ1-4; size: .; DNA: TGCGCCAGCAGCCGGGGGCCTCAGAATGAAAAACTGTTTTTT; CDR3: CASSRGPQNEKLFF
D: .; V: TRBV21-1; J: TRBJ2-7; size: .; DNA: TGTGCCAGCAGCTCCGGCGGCGGGAGAGGGCAGTACTTC; CDR3: CASSSGGGRGQYF
D: .; V: TRBV5-1; J: TRBJ2-2; size: .; DNA: TGCGCCAGCAGCTTCCAGGGGAACACCGGGGAGCTGTTTTTT; CDR3: CASSFQGNTGELFF
D: .; V: TRBV7-9; J: TRBJ1-4; size: .; DNA: TGTGCCAGCAGCCTAGGATTTGGGGGGATTAATGAAAAACTGTTTTTT; CDR3: CASSLGFGGINEKLFF
D: .; V: TRBV5-4; J: TRBJ2-1; size: .; DNA: TGTGCCAGCAGCTTGGAAGGCCCCGGGCAGTTCTTC; CDR3: CASSLEGPGQFF
D: .; V: TRBV18; J: TRBJ1-2; size: .; DNA: TGTGCCAGCTCACCGGTCAGTGATCCTAACTATGGCTACACCTTC; CDR3: CASSPVSDPNYGYTF
D: TRBD1; V: TRBV7-2; J: TRBJ1-2; size: .; DNA: TGTGCCAGCAGCGAGACAGGGATCGGTGGCTACACCTTC; CDR3: CASSETGIGGYTF
D: .; V: TRBV7-2; J: TRBJ2-2; size: .; DNA: TGTGCCAGCAGCTTTGGGGGAGTAACTACCGGGGAGCTGTTTTTT; CDR3: CASSFGGVTTGELFF
D: .; V: TRBV30; J: TRBJ1-5; size: .; DNA: TGTGCCTGGGCGGAGGGGAGCAATCAGCCCCAGCATTTT; CDR3: CAWAEGSNQPQHF
D: .; V: TRBV10-2; J: TRBJ1-5; size: .; DNA: TGCGCCAGCAGTGAGCGTCGCGGACAGCCCCAGCATTTT; CDR3: CASSERRGQPQHF
D: TRBD2; V: TRBV5-1; J: TRBJ2-3; size: few; DNA: TGCGCCAGCAGCGAGGAAGTAGCGGGGGACCTAGGCACAGATACGCAGTATTTT; CDR3: CASSEEVAGDLGTDTQYF
D: .; V: TRBV19; J: TRBJ1-5; size: .; DNA: TGTGCCAGTAGTATCTCTGGGATCTCAAATCAGCCCCAGCATTTT; CDR3: CASSISGISNQPQHF
D: .; V: TRBV18; J: TRBJ2-3; size: .; DNA: TGTGCCAGCTCACCACCCGAAGGGGGTACGCAGTATTTT; CDR3: CASSPPEGGTQYF
D: TRBD1; V: TRBV18; J: TRBJ2-1; size: few; DNA: TGTGCCAGCTCACCAGGACAGGGGGGTCGAGAGCAGTTCTTC; CDR3: CASSPGQGGREQFF
D: TRBD2; V: TRBV5-6; J: TRBJ2-7; size: .; DNA: TGTGCCAGCAGCTCAGTACTAGCGGGAAAACCCCACGAGCAGTACTTC; CDR3: CASSSVLAGKPHEQYF
D: TRBD2; V: TRBV2; J: TRBJ2-3; size: .; DNA: TGTGCCAGCAGTCCGCGACTAGCGAGCACAGATACGCAGTATTTT; CDR3: CASSPRLASTDTQYF
D: .; V: TRBV28; J: TRBJ2-3; size: .; DNA: TGTGCCAGCAGTTCCCGTGTGGATACGCAGTATTTT; CDR3: CASSSRVDTQYF
D: TRBD1; V: TRBV7-2; J: TRBJ2-7; size: .; DNA: TGTGCCAGCAGCCCCTGGGCCCCTCGGGGACAGAAGCAGTACTTC; CDR3: CASSPWAPRGQKQYF
D: .; V: TRBV11-2; J: TRBJ2-5; size: .; DNA: TGTGCCAGCAGCTCCCCTACACTGGAGACCCAGTACTTC; CDR3: CASSSPTLETQYF
D: .; V: TRBV6-5; J: TRBJ2-1; size: .; DNA: TGTGCCAGCAGTTTCGACCGAAGGAGCTCCTACAATGAGCAGTTCTTC; CDR3: CASSFDRRSSYNEQFF
D: TRBD2; V: TRBV6-1; J: TRBJ2-7; size: .; DNA: TGTGCCTCCGCCTGGGAGGGCGGCTCCTACGAGCAGTACTTC; CDR3: CASAWEGGSYEQYF
D: TRBD1; V: TRBV23-1; J: TRBJ1-1; size: .; DNA: TGCGCCAGCAGTCAAAAGGGGGACAGGGAGGGCACTGAAGCTTTCTTT; CDR3: CASSQKGDREGTEAFF
D: TRBD2; V: TRBV5-1; J: TRBJ2-6; size: many; DNA: TGCGCCAGCAGCCCGGAAGGGGCGGGAGGAGACTTAATTAGGGTGAGCTCTGGGGCCAACGTCCTGACTTTC; CDR3: CASSPEGAGGDLIRVSSGANVLTF
D: .; V: TRBV7-8; J: TRBJ2-1; size: .; DNA: TGTGCCAGCAGCTTACTGGCGTCCGGCCGCTCCTACAATGAGCAGTTCTTC; CDR3: CASSLLASGRSYNEQFF